This TCR beta chain derives from a study of blood T cell repertoires in COVID-19. Using immunoSEQ multiplex PCR, the repertoire was profiled, and TCRdb retains in-frame clones only, with some absent. Of 270,000 or so clones in the sample, roughly 88% were seen once. Germline-derived CDR1 and CDR2 are LNHDA and SQIVND (reference sequence). This CDR3 is built from 16 residues. V was cut by 3 bases and J by 0 bases, with 12 bases left in between. The TCR comes from a woman aged 40 to 50 with acute COVID-19. V usage is TRBV19 and J usage is TRBJ1-5; D remains ambiguous. Sequencing used PBMCs or T cells enriched from blood (not recorded which). CDR3 amino acids: CASSIQALNSNQPQHF. For the CDR3, the DNA is TGTGCCAGTAGTATCCAGGCCCTGAATAGCAATCAGCCCCAGCATTTT.